These T cell receptor beta chains were read from a single sample in a study of OX40 agonist ivuxolimab in advanced cancers. Clones were read by immunoSEQ multiplex PCR, and TCRdb kept only the in-frame ones, dropping some. The sample holds over 65,000 clones, about 85% seen once. The starting material was CD4+ or CD8+ T cells sorted from blood, obtained in a trial of the OX40 agonist ivuxolimab. These TCRs come from an adult with an advanced solid tumor such as melanoma, head and neck, liver or kidney cancer. Both conserved end residues are part of each CDR3. Each record gives: J gene, D gene, clone size, V gene, CDR3 protein, CDR3 DNA. D genes are given only for firm matches. A row's size may be missing; if present it is once, few, many or a size class.

J gene: TRBJ2-5
D gene: NA
clone size: NA
V gene: TRBV7-6
CDR3 protein: CASSLAVDSETQYF
CDR3 DNA: TGTGCCAGCAGCTTAGCAGTCGATTCGGAGACCCAGTACTTC

J gene: TRBJ2-7
D gene: NA
clone size: NA
V gene: TRBV7-2
CDR3 protein: CASSLVRAYEQYF
CDR3 DNA: TGTGCCAGCAGCTTAGTCCGAGCCTACGAGCAGTACTTC

J gene: TRBJ1-5
D gene: NA
clone size: NA
V gene: TRBV28
CDR3 protein: CATTSTIQPQHF
CDR3 DNA: TGTGCCACTACTAGTACGATTCAGCCCCAGCATTTT

J gene: TRBJ2-5
D gene: NA
clone size: NA
V gene: TRBV27
CDR3 protein: CASSLQGGGQTQYF
CDR3 DNA: TGTGCCAGCAGTTTACAGGGCGGGGGCCAGACCCAGTACTTC

J gene: TRBJ1-2
D gene: NA
clone size: NA
V gene: TRBV5-1
CDR3 protein: CASSEPTRADNYGYTF
CDR3 DNA: TGCGCCAGCAGTGAACCGACGCGTGCTGATAACTATGGCTACACCTTC

J gene: TRBJ2-7
D gene: TRBD2
clone size: once
V gene: TRBV15
CDR3 protein: CATSREGGGYEQYF
CDR3 DNA: TGTGCCACCAGCAGAGAGGGGGGAGGGTACGAGCAGTACTTC

J gene: TRBJ1-2
D gene: NA
clone size: NA
V gene: TRBV4-1
CDR3 protein: CASSQAVGYGYTF
CDR3 DNA: TGCGCCAGCAGCCAAGCGGTCGGCTATGGCTACACCTTC

J gene: TRBJ2-4
D gene: NA
clone size: NA
V gene: TRBV6-5
CDR3 protein: CASSYSRDGKNIQYF
CDR3 DNA: TGTGCCAGCAGTTACTCGAGAGACGGGAAAAACATTCAGTACTTC

J gene: TRBJ2-7
D gene: NA
clone size: NA
V gene: TRBV6-1
CDR3 protein: CASSRGGGPYEQYF
CDR3 DNA: TGTGCCAGCAGCCGGGGCGGCGGGCCCTACGAGCAGTACTTC

J gene: TRBJ2-1
D gene: NA
clone size: NA
V gene: TRBV6-6
CDR3 protein: CASSYSPTREQFF
CDR3 DNA: TGTGCCAGCAGTTACTCTCCGACGCGTGAGCAGTTCTTC

J gene: TRBJ1-5
D gene: TRBD1
clone size: NA
V gene: TRBV4-1
CDR3 protein: CASSQDRAWGQPQHF
CDR3 DNA: TGCGCCAGCAGCCAGGACAGGGCCTGGGGACAGCCCCAGCATTTT

J gene: TRBJ1-6
D gene: NA
clone size: NA
V gene: TRBV11-3
CDR3 protein: CASSLGGTLNSPLHF
CDR3 DNA: TGTGCCAGCAGCTTAGGTGGGACCCTCAATTCACCCCTCCACTTT

J gene: TRBJ2-3
D gene: TRBD2
clone size: NA
V gene: TRBV6-1
CDR3 protein: CASSELAGPRPTDTQYF
CDR3 DNA: TGTGCCAGCAGTGAACTAGCGGGGCCCCGTCCCACAGATACGCAGTATTTT

J gene: TRBJ2-5
D gene: NA
clone size: NA
V gene: TRBV27
CDR3 protein: CASSFGVWETQYF
CDR3 DNA: TGTGCCAGCAGTTTTGGTGTATGGGAGACCCAGTACTTC

J gene: TRBJ1-3
D gene: TRBD1
clone size: NA
V gene: TRBV19
CDR3 protein: CASRPTDRGLGNTIYF
CDR3 DNA: TGTGCCAGTAGACCTACTGACAGGGGGCTCGGAAACACCATATATTTT

J gene: TRBJ2-7
D gene: NA
clone size: NA
V gene: TRBV19
CDR3 protein: CASSITGSYEQYF
CDR3 DNA: TGTGCCAGTAGTATCACGGGATCGTACGAGCAGTACTTC

J gene: TRBJ1-6
D gene: NA
clone size: NA
V gene: TRBV23-1
CDR3 protein: CAPGQSNSPLHF
CDR3 DNA: TGCGCCCCCGGCCAGTCGAATTCACCCCTCCACTTT

J gene: TRBJ2-2
D gene: NA
clone size: once
V gene: TRBV5-4
CDR3 protein: CASSITGQAGELFF
CDR3 DNA: TGTGCCAGCAGCATTACTGGGCAGGCCGGGGAGCTGTTTTTT

J gene: TRBJ2-5
D gene: NA
clone size: NA
V gene: TRBV7-2
CDR3 protein: CASSFNEETQYF
CDR3 DNA: TGTGCCAGCAGCTTTAACGAGGAGACCCAGTACTTC

J gene: TRBJ1-1
D gene: NA
clone size: NA
V gene: TRBV15
CDR3 protein: CATSRDRVGAFF
CDR3 DNA: TGTGCCACCAGCAGAGATCGGGTGGGAGCTTTCTTT

J gene: TRBJ2-3
D gene: TRBD2
clone size: NA
V gene: TRBV11-3
CDR3 protein: CASSTRTSGVSTDTQYF
CDR3 DNA: TGTGCCAGCAGCACCCGGACTAGCGGGGTTAGCACAGATACGCAGTATTTT

J gene: TRBJ1-3
D gene: NA
clone size: NA
V gene: TRBV19
CDR3 protein: CASSSRGRISGNTIYF
CDR3 DNA: TGTGCCAGTAGTTCCCGGGGACGGATCTCTGGAAACACCATATATTTT

J gene: TRBJ2-5
D gene: NA
clone size: NA
V gene: TRBV2
CDR3 protein: CASSPERQETQYF
CDR3 DNA: TGTGCCAGCAGCCCGGAGCGCCAAGAGACCCAGTACTTC

J gene: TRBJ2-1
D gene: NA
clone size: NA
V gene: TRBV7-3
CDR3 protein: CASSIYRENEQFF
CDR3 DNA: TGTGCCAGCAGCATCTACCGGGAAAATGAGCAGTTCTTC

J gene: TRBJ1-1
D gene: TRBD1
clone size: NA
V gene: TRBV28
CDR3 protein: CASRDTGERAEAFF
CDR3 DNA: TGTGCCAGCAGGGATACAGGGGAAAGGGCTGAAGCTTTCTTT

J gene: TRBJ2-7
D gene: TRBD1
clone size: NA
V gene: TRBV2
CDR3 protein: CASSADRGLGEQYF
CDR3 DNA: TGTGCCAGCAGTGCGGACAGGGGGCTGGGGGAGCAGTACTTC

J gene: TRBJ2-7
D gene: TRBD2
clone size: NA
V gene: TRBV6-5
CDR3 protein: CASSRGDGSYEQYF
CDR3 DNA: TGTGCCAGCAGTCGGGGGGACGGCTCCTACGAGCAGTACTTC

J gene: TRBJ2-2
D gene: NA
clone size: NA
V gene: TRBV5-1
CDR3 protein: CASSTRGPGELFF
CDR3 DNA: TGCGCCAGCAGCACCAGGGGTCCCGGGGAGCTGTTTTTT

J gene: TRBJ1-1
D gene: NA
clone size: once
V gene: TRBV5-4
CDR3 protein: CASSPTQVGNTEAFF
CDR3 DNA: TGTGCCAGCAGCCCGACCCAGGTCGGGAACACTGAAGCTTTCTTT

J gene: TRBJ1-5
D gene: TRBD1
clone size: NA
V gene: TRBV4-1
CDR3 protein: CASSQLDRGSNQPQHF
CDR3 DNA: TGCGCCAGCAGCCAGCTTGACAGGGGGAGCAATCAGCCCCAGCATTTT

J gene: TRBJ2-1
D gene: NA
clone size: NA
V gene: TRBV4-3
CDR3 protein: CASSQDPRGSYNEQFF
CDR3 DNA: TGCGCCAGCAGCCAAGACCCCAGGGGCTCCTACAATGAGCAGTTCTTC

J gene: TRBJ2-3
D gene: NA
clone size: NA
V gene: TRBV7-2
CDR3 protein: CASSPGLRAPDTQYF
CDR3 DNA: TGTGCCAGCAGCCCGGGACTTCGGGCCCCAGATACGCAGTATTTT

J gene: TRBJ1-4
D gene: NA
clone size: NA
V gene: TRBV4-1
CDR3 protein: CASGGRIEKLFF
CDR3 DNA: TGCGCTAGTGGGGGGCGTATTGAAAAACTGTTTTTT

J gene: TRBJ2-4
D gene: NA
clone size: NA
V gene: TRBV7-3
CDR3 protein: CASSLSRAKNIQYF
CDR3 DNA: TGTGCCAGCAGCTTAAGCCGGGCCAAAAACATTCAGTACTTC

J gene: TRBJ2-6
D gene: NA
clone size: once
V gene: TRBV7-2
CDR3 protein: CASSPQSGAGANVLTF
CDR3 DNA: TGTGCCAGCAGCCCACAGTCGGGGGCTGGGGCCAACGTCCTGACTTTC

J gene: TRBJ1-4
D gene: NA
clone size: NA
V gene: TRBV7-8
CDR3 protein: CASSLGADTGGNEKLFF
CDR3 DNA: TGTGCCAGCAGCTTAGGTGCGGACACCGGAGGGAATGAAAAACTGTTTTTT

J gene: TRBJ1-1
D gene: NA
clone size: once
V gene: TRBV4-2
CDR3 protein: CASSQSGTVNTEAFF
CDR3 DNA: TGTGCCAGCAGCCAATCCGGGACGGTGAACACTGAAGCTTTCTTT

J gene: TRBJ1-5
D gene: NA
clone size: once
V gene: TRBV30
CDR3 protein: CAWSRGAGANQPQHF
CDR3 DNA: TGTGCCTGGAGCCGGGGAGCGGGGGCAAATCAGCCCCAGCATTTT

J gene: TRBJ2-5
D gene: NA
clone size: NA
V gene: TRBV11-3
CDR3 protein: CASSESWRGRETQYF
CDR3 DNA: TGTGCCAGCAGCGAGAGTTGGAGGGGTCGGGAGACCCAGTACTTC

J gene: TRBJ2-1
D gene: NA
clone size: NA
V gene: TRBV6-1
CDR3 protein: CASNTRSSYNEQFF
CDR3 DNA: TGTGCCAGCAATACCAGGAGCTCCTACAATGAGCAGTTCTTC

J gene: TRBJ2-2
D gene: NA
clone size: NA
V gene: TRBV5-1
CDR3 protein: CASSLFRANTGELFF
CDR3 DNA: TGCGCCAGCAGCTTGTTCAGGGCGAACACCGGGGAGCTGTTTTTT

J gene: TRBJ1-6
D gene: TRBD1
clone size: NA
V gene: TRBV4-1
CDR3 protein: CASSLRDRVTSPLHF
CDR3 DNA: TGCGCCAGCAGCCTTCGAGACAGGGTAACTTCACCCCTCCACTTT

J gene: TRBJ2-7
D gene: NA
clone size: NA
V gene: TRBV6-5
CDR3 protein: CASSWTEYYEQYF
CDR3 DNA: TGTGCCAGCAGCTGGACAGAGTACTACGAGCAGTACTTC

J gene: TRBJ2-1
D gene: NA
clone size: NA
V gene: TRBV11-3
CDR3 protein: CASSLADNEQFF
CDR3 DNA: TGTGCCAGCAGCTTAGCAGACAATGAGCAGTTCTTC

J gene: TRBJ1-3
D gene: NA
clone size: NA
V gene: TRBV29-1
CDR3 protein: CSAYEGNGNTIYF
CDR3 DNA: TGCAGCGCGTACGAGGGGAACGGAAACACCATATATTTT

J gene: TRBJ1-1
D gene: TRBD1
clone size: NA
V gene: TRBV7-2
CDR3 protein: CASSRRQGTSSIRDTEAFF
CDR3 DNA: TGTGCCAGCAGCCGCCGACAGGGCACTTCTTCGATCCGGGACACTGAAGCTTTCTTT

J gene: TRBJ1-1
D gene: TRBD1
clone size: once
V gene: TRBV5-1
CDR3 protein: CASSERTSGGRTEAFF
CDR3 DNA: TGCGCCAGCAGCGAACGAACCTCAGGGGGAAGAACTGAAGCTTTCTTT

J gene: TRBJ2-5
D gene: NA
clone size: NA
V gene: TRBV5-8
CDR3 protein: CASSSEDRRKETQYF
CDR3 DNA: TGTGCCAGCAGCTCTGAAGACAGGAGAAAAGAGACCCAGTACTTC

J gene: TRBJ1-1
D gene: NA
clone size: NA
V gene: TRBV7-3
CDR3 protein: CASSIGMNTEAFF
CDR3 DNA: TGTGCCAGCAGTATCGGGATGAACACTGAAGCTTTCTTT

J gene: TRBJ2-3
D gene: NA
clone size: NA
V gene: TRBV27
CDR3 protein: CASSPTWRSDTQYF
CDR3 DNA: TGTGCCAGCAGCCCTACTTGGAGGTCAGATACGCAGTATTTT

J gene: TRBJ2-5
D gene: NA
clone size: NA
V gene: TRBV10-3
CDR3 protein: CAIRMTPQETQYF
CDR3 DNA: TGTGCCATCAGGATGACACCTCAAGAGACCCAGTACTTC

J gene: TRBJ2-5
D gene: NA
clone size: once
V gene: TRBV11-3
CDR3 protein: CASSRSEQETQYF
CDR3 DNA: TGTGCCAGCAGCCGAAGCGAACAAGAGACCCAGTACTTC

J gene: TRBJ1-2
D gene: NA
clone size: NA
V gene: TRBV6-6
CDR3 protein: CASSYLSGKFGYTF
CDR3 DNA: TGTGCCAGCAGTTACTTGTCAGGGAAGTTTGGCTACACCTTC

J gene: TRBJ2-7
D gene: NA
clone size: NA
V gene: TRBV5-8
CDR3 protein: CASSLYRGSSYEQYF
CDR3 DNA: TGTGCCAGCAGCTTGTACCGGGGTAGCTCCTACGAGCAGTACTTC